The sequence of this TCR beta chain was determined in a study of blood T cells in healthy people across ages. Then a second PCR, running roughly 7 to 11 cycles, was carried out with a sample-barcoded 5' primer and a J-beta primer mix. Template switching added a 12-random-nucleotide identifier to every cDNA molecule. TCRdb called the 5' RACE reads again in MiXCR, with one record for every CDR3 protein. The sample has about 730,000 distinct CDR3 sequences, about 40% seen once. No fewer than 5 micrograms of total RNA were isolated from every sample. Study findings and constraints: One million T cells yielded diversity estimates that were considered underestimates. TCR beta diversity per million T cells fell roughly linearly with age.

Ten or more counts support this clonotype. Its matching antigen is unknown. V was clipped by 5 bases and J by 0 bases, with 11 bases between them. The CDR3 spans 15 residues. Looked up from germline, CDR1 is SGHTA and CDR2 is FQGNSA. The receptor comes from a woman aged 60-75 years in good health. Sample: blood. The chain couples TRBV7-2 to TRBJ2-4, with a possible D match to TRBD2 (6 bases). CDR3 in amino acids: CASSASAVAKNIQYF. The CDR3 bases are TGTGCCAGCAGCGCTAGCGCCGTAGCCAAAAACATTCAGTACTTC.